This T cell receptor (beta chain) emerged from a study of blood T cell repertoires in COVID-19. About the study: COVID-19 samples, acute and convalescent, were from the United States, Italy and Spain. The cDNA or gDNA used as material had been derived from T cells, B-cell-depleted T cells, or PBMCs.

The V gene lost 0 bases and the J gene lost 4 bases, with 11 bases spanning the gap. Germline V gene sequence: CDR1 SGHTS, CDR2 YDEGEE. This CDR3 has 15 amino acids. Study processing details: Amplification from reference gene primers served as the basis for estimated nucleated cell counts. Measured with immunoSEQ multiplex PCR; TCRdb has only the in-frame clones, and not every one. V, J and clone size are taken as reported in that table, and D and trimming were inferred from the DNA itself. The table lists roughly 73,000 clones, more than 75% of them singletons. J is TRBJ1-5 and V is TRBV5-8; possible D gene TRBD1, 5 bases. This TCR derives from a human donor in a cohort sampled during active COVID-19. What was sequenced was peripheral blood. The CDR3 region is CASSLARDRNQPQHF. The CDR3 coding sequence is TGTGCCAGCAGCTTGGCCAGGGATAGAAATCAGCCCCAGCATTTT.